The 9 T cell receptor beta chains given below trace back to one sample, sequenced in a study of T cells in Graves' hyperthyroidism and ophthalmopathy. The CDR3 regions of TCR beta were amplified from RNA transcripts. HTBI primers were the set used in a first-round RT-PCR of the TCR CDR3. TCRdb reprocessed the multiplex PCR reads via MiXCR and lists one record per CDR3 protein. Among hundreds of thousands of distinct CDR3 sequences, about 15% were seen once, and the ten largest hold more than 5%. The sample was blood. All receptors derive from a woman in her twenties or thirties with Graves' hyperthyroidism that later progressed to Graves' ophthalmopathy.

The V gene is TRBV30, the J gene TRBJ1-5; D is unresolved. Germline CDR1 reads GTSNPN; CDR2 reads SVGIG (reference sequence). Between the trimmed V and J ends, which lost 8 bases and 3 bases, there was a span of 20 bases. The CDR3 runs to 15 residues. The CDR3 protein is CASTSGTLANQPQHF. The CDR3 bases are TGTGCCAGCACATCAGGAACCCTCGCCAATCAGCCCCAGCATTTT.

This clonotype was seen a handful of times. The V and J genes are TRBV30 and TRBJ2-7, with D possibly being TRBD1 or TRBD2 (5 bases each). Germline values: CDR1 GTSNPN, CDR2 SVGIG (reference sequence). The ends were cut back, 4 bases at V and 4 bases at J, with 35 bases in the middle. This CDR3 has 20 amino acids. The CDR3 loop is CAWNQGRTSYPESRFYEQYF. The CDR3 coding sequence is TGTGCCTGGAACCAGGGACGGACTTCTTACCCAGAGAGTAGGTTTTACGAGCAGTACTTC.

This rearrangement joins TRBV7-2 to TRBJ2-5, with TRBD1 matching 7 bases. This CDR3 is 16 amino acids long. V lost 5 bases and J lost 1; bases outside the gene matches: 10. CDR1 and CDR2 (germline): SGHTA, FQGNSA. CDR3 DNA sequence: TGTGCCAGCAGCATCGCGGCCGGACAGGTCCAAGAGACCCAGTACTTC. Its translation: CASSIAAGQVQETQYF. The full variable domain, rest sourced from reference TRBV7-2 and TRBJ2-5, is GAGVSQSPSNKVTEKGKDVELRCDPISGHTALYWYRQSLGQGLEFLIYFQGNSAPDKSGLPSDRFSAERTGGSVSTLTIQRTQQEDSAVYLCASSIAAGQVQETQYFGPGTRLLVL.

This clonotype has at least ten counts. This rearrangement joins TRBV19 to TRBJ1-4, with D perhaps TRBD1 (5 bases). The CDR3 covers 15 residues. In germline, CDR1 is LNHDA, CDR2 SQIVND (reference sequence). V was trimmed by 4 bases and J by 2 bases, leaving 11 bases between them. CDR3 DNA: TGTGCCAGTAGTACCGGGACCGCCACTAATGAAAAACTGTTTTTT. Translation gives CASSTGTATNEKLFF.

At least ten counts were recorded for this clonotype. The chain recombines TRBV28 with TRBJ1-3, with unresolved D. The CDR3 spans 14 residues. From germline, CDR1 is MDHEN and CDR2 SYDVKM. Trimming cost V 5 bases and J 0 bases, with 8 bases left between them. The CDR3: CASSRHGSGNTIYF. The CDR3 DNA is TGTGCCAGCAGTCGCCACGGCTCTGGAAACACCATATATTTT.

This clonotype was seen repeatedly, ten times or more. The chain combines TRBV6-1 with TRBJ1-5; the D gene is possibly TRBD1 (6 bases). Germline V gives CDR1 MNHNS, CDR2 SASEGT. This CDR3 spans 15 amino acids. Trimming left V 5 bases short and J 0 bases short, with 11 bases between. Here the CDR3 DNA reads TGTGCCAGCAGTATGGACAGCTATAGCAATCAGCCCCAGCATTTT. The encoded protein is CASSMDSYSNQPQHF.

This clonotype was observed at least ten times. The chain is built from TRBV30 and TRBJ1-2, with D possibly being TRBD1 (5 bases). Germline CDR1 reads GTSNPN; CDR2 reads SVGIG (reference sequence). The CDR3 contains 13 residues. The germline V and J ends were trimmed by 1 base and 4 bases, with 10 bases remaining between them. DNA of the CDR3: TGTGCCTGGAGTGATTCAGGGTTCTATGGCTACACCTTC. It specifies CAWSDSGFYGYTF.

J is TRBJ2-6 and V is TRBV3-1, with D unclear. V gave up 1 base and J gave up 1 base, with 8 bases separating them. This CDR3 spans 16 amino acids. Germline V lookup: CDR1 LGHDT, CDR2 YNNKEL (reference sequence). Written as DNA, the CDR3 is TGTGCCAGCAGCCAAGTGCTCGTATCTGGGGCCAACGTCCTGACTTTC. Its protein product is CASSQVLVSGANVLTF.

The chain carries TRBV2 and TRBJ2-2; D gene unclear. The CDR3 has 13 amino acids. From germline, CDR1 is SNHLY and CDR2 FYNNEI. Trimming removed 1 base from V and 9 bases from J, with 9 bases in between. The CDR3 DNA reads TGTGCCAGCAGTGAAGAAGGGCGCCGGGAGCTGTTTTTT. The encoded protein is CASSEEGRRELFF.